This T cell receptor (beta chain) derives from a study of shared clonotypes between healthy human individuals. Here immunoSEQ multiplex PCR was the method, and the copy in TCRdb shows in-frame clones only, minus some. The top ten clones hold 0.95% to 1.5% of a sample with about 2 million clones, approximately 95% of them seen once. In germline, CDR1 is KGHSH, CDR2 LQKENI. CDR3 length equals 11 residues. V lost 3 bases, J lost 18 bases, and 12 bases lay in between. Selected positively for CCR7 and CD45RO-negative, naive CD8 cells excluded terminally differentiated effector memory CD45RA+ cells. This clone was seen once. The antigen remains unidentified. Whole-study findings and limits: Tissues were not sampled, only blood, and their repertoires likely differ.

The specimen was naive CD8+ T cells sorted from blood. The sequence was obtained from a man aged 18 to 30 in good health. J is TRBJ1-6 and V is TRBV18, with a tentative D call TRBD1 (6 bases). CDR3 region: CASSPRGGGHF. The DNA for the CDR3 is TGTGCCAGCTCACCGAGGGGAGGGGGCCACTTT. The full variable domain, rest sourced from reference TRBV18 and TRBJ1-6, is NAGVMQNPRHLVRRRGQEARLRCSPMKGHSHVYWYRQLPEEGLKFMVYLQKENIIDESGMPKERFSAEFPKEGPSILRIQQVVRGDSAAYFCASSPRGGGHFGNGTRLTVT.